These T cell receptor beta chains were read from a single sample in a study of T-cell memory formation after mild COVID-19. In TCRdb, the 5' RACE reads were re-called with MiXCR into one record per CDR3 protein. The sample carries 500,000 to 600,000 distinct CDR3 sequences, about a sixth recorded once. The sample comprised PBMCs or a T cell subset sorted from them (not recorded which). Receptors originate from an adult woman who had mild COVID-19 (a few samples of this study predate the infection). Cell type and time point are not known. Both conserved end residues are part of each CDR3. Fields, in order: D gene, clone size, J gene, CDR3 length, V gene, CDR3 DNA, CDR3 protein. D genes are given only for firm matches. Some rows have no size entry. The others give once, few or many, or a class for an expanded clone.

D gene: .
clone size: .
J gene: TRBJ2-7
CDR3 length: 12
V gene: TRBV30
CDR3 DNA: TGTGCCGCCACAGGCCAGCCTTACGAGCAGTACTTC
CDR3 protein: CAATGQPYEQYF

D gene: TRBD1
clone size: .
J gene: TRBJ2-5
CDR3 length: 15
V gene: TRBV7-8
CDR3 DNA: TGTGCCAGCAGGCAGGACAGGGCCAAGACAGAGACCCAGTACTTC
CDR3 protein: CASRQDRAKTETQYF

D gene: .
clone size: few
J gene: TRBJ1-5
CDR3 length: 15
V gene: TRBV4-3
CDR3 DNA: TGCGCCAGCAGCCAAGATATTGTTCACCATCAGCCCCAGCATTTT
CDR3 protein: CASSQDIVHHQPQHF

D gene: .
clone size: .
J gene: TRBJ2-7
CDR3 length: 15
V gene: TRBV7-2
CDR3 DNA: TGTGCCAGCAGTTCCGCGGGGAAAGCCTCCTACGAGCAGTACTTC
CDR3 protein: CASSSAGKASYEQYF

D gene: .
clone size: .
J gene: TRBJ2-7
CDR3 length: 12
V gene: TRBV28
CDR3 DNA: TGTGCCAGCAGTTTATTCCCGGGGGAGCAGTACTTC
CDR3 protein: CASSLFPGEQYF

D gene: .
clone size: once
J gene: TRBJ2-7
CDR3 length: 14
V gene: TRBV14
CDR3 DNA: TGTGCCAGCAGCCAGACAGGGAGGACCTACGAGCAGTACTTC
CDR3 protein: CASSQTGRTYEQYF

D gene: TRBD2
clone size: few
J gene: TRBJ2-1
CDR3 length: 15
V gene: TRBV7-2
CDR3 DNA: TGTGCCAGCAGCCTAGCGGGGGGTTTAATCAATGAGCAGTTCTTC
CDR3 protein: CASSLAGGLINEQFF

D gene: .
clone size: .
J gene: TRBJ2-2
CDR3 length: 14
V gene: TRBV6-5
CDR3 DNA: TGTGCCAGCAGACCCCGAAGGGGAACCGGGGAGCTGTTTTTT
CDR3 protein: CASRPRRGTGELFF

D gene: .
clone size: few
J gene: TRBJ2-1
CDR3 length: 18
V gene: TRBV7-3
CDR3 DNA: TGTGCCAGCAGCTTACTAGGGTTGTCAGCTGGCTCCTACAATGAGCAGTTCTTC
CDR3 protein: CASSLLGLSAGSYNEQFF

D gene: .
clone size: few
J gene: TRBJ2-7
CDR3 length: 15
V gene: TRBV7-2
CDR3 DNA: TGTGCCAGCAGCCCCCTTGGGCAGGCCGCCTACGAGCAGTACTTC
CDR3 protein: CASSPLGQAAYEQYF

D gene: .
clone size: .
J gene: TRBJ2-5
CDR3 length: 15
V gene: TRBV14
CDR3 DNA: TGTGCCAGCAGCCAAGAGACGTTACCGGGGGAGACCCAGTACTTC
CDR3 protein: CASSQETLPGETQYF

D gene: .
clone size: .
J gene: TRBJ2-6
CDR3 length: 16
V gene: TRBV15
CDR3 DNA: TGTGCCACCAGCAGAGATTTGGTCTCTGGGGCCAACGTCCTGACTTTC
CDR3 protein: CATSRDLVSGANVLTF

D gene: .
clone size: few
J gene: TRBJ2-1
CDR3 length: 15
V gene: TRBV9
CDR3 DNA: TGTGCCAGCAGCGTAGAGGGGGACGCCTACAATGAGCAGTTCTTC
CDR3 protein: CASSVEGDAYNEQFF

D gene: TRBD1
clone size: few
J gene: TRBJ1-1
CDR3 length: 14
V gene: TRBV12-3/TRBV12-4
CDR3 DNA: TGTGCCAGCAGCTATGACAGGGGGAGTCCTGAAGCTTTCTTT
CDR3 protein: CASSYDRGSPEAFF

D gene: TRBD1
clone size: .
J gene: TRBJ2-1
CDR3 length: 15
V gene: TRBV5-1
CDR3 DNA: TGCGCCAGCAGCTTGACACAGGGGAGAGGCAATGAGCAGTTCTTC
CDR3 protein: CASSLTQGRGNEQFF

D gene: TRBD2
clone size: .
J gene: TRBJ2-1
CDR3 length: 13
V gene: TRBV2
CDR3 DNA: TGTGCCAGCACTAGCGGGAAGTACAATGAGCAGTTCTTC
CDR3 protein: CASTSGKYNEQFF

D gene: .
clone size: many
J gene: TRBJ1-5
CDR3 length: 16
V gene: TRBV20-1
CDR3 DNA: TGCAGTGCTAGAGATTCCCGCAGGGGTAGAAATCAGCCCCAGCATTTT
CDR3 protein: CSARDSRRGRNQPQHF

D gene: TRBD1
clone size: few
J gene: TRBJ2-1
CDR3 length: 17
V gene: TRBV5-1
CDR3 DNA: TGCGCCAGCAGCCAAAGGACAGGCAGGAGCTCCTACAATGAGCAGTTCTTC
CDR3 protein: CASSQRTGRSSYNEQFF

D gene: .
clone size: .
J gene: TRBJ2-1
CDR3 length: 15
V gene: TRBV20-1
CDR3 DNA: TGCAGTGGATGGCTAGCAAATATTGGGGGCAATGAGCAGTTCTTC
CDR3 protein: CSGWLANIGGNEQFF

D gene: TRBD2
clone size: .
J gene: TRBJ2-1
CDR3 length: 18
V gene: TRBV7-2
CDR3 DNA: TGTGCCAGCAGCTCGCAGGTGTCTAGCGGGAGGGCCGGGAATGAGCAGTTCTTC
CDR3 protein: CASSSQVSSGRAGNEQFF

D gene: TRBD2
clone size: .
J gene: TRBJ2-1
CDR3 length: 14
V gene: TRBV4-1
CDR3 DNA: TGCGCCAGCAGCCAGGAGGGACTACGGAATGAGCAGTTCTTC
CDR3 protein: CASSQEGLRNEQFF

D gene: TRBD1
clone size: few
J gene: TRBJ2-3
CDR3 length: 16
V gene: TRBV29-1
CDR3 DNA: TGCAGCGTTGAAGATGGGGCAGGGGGCACCACAGATACGCAGTATTTT
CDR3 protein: CSVEDGAGGTTDTQYF

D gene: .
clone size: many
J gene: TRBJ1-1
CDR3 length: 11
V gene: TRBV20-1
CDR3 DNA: TGCAGTGCTGAACTAGACACTGAAGCTTTCTTT
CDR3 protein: CSAELDTEAFF

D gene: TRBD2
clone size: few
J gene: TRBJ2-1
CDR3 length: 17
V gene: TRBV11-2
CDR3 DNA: TGTGCCAGCAGCACTGGACTAGCGGGAGGGCCAAACAATGAGCAGTTCTTC
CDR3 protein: CASSTGLAGGPNNEQFF